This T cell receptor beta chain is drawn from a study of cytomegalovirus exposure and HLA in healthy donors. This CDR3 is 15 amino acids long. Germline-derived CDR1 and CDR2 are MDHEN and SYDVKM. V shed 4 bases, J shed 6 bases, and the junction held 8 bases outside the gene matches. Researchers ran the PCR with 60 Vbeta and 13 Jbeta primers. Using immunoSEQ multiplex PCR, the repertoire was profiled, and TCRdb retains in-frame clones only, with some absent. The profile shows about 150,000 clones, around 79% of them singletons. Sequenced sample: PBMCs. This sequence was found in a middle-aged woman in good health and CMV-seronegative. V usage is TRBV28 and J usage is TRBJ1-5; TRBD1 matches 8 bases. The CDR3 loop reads CASSSDRVVVQPQHF. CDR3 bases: TGTGCCAGCAGTTCGGACAGGGTAGTGGTTCAGCCCCAGCATTTT.